These T cell receptor beta chains were read from a single sample in a study of shared clonotypes between healthy human individuals. Assay used: immunoSEQ multiplex PCR; TCRdb lists only in-frame clones, some missing. Of about 2.1 million clones in the sample, 85% to 95% were seen once. Sequences were obtained from naive CD8+ T cells from PBMCs. All receptors come from a man younger than 35 in good health. Some clones in this sample may be carry-over from other donors' samples. Both conserved end residues are part of each CDR3. The D gene is left open where the match is weak. The size field is filled for only some rows; it gives once, few, many or a size class.

-,-,TRBV5-4,TRBJ2-1,CASSSTPGDNEQFF,TGTGCCAGCAGCTCGACACCGGGAGACAATGAGCAGTTCTTC
-,-,TRBV4-1,TRBJ2-3,CASSQERDTQYF,TGCGCCAGCAGCCAAGAAAGAGATACACAGTATTTT
-,TRBD1,TRBV9,TRBJ2-5,CASSVTGGEETQYF,TGTGCCAGCAGCGTCACAGGGGGCGAGGAGACCCAGTACTTC
-,TRBD2,TRBV7-9,TRBJ2-1,CASSLVRREGRNEQFF,TGTGCCAGCAGCTTGGTACGTCGGGAGGGCCGCAATGAGCAGTTCTTC
-,TRBD2,TRBV25-1,TRBJ2-7,CASSGLAAVGQYF,TGTGCCAGCAGTGGGCTAGCGGCAGTGGGGCAGTACTTC
-,TRBD2,TRBV6-6,TRBJ2-5,CASSLGGGRRTQYF,TGTGCCAGCAGTCTCGGGGGGGGCCGGAGGACCCAGTACTTC
-,TRBD2,TRBV2,TRBJ2-7,CASIRTSREQYF,TGTGCCAGCATACGGACTAGCCGCGAGCAGTACTTC
-,-,TRBV28,TRBJ1-5,CASSSPAERAQHF,TGTGCCAGCAGTTCGCCGGCGGAAAGGGCCCAGCATTTT
-,-,TRBV29-1,TRBJ2-4,CSVRGGLAKNIQYF,TGCAGCGTTCGTGGGGGGCTAGCCAAAAACATTCAGTACTTC
-,TRBD2,TRBV19,TRBJ2-7,CASSRLAGGYEQYF,TGTGCCAGTAGCCGACTAGCGGGAGGGTACGAGCAGTACTTC
-,TRBD1,TRBV29-1,TRBJ2-1,CSALGQGDEQFF,TGCAGCGCCCTCGGACAGGGCGATGAGCAGTTCTTC
-,TRBD2,TRBV6-5,TRBJ2-7,CASSYSLAGVFEQYF,TGTGCCAGCAGTTACTCACTAGCGGGAGTCTTCGAGCAGTACTTC
-,TRBD1,TRBV28,TRBJ2-3,CASSWGQGGLSAQYF,TGTGCCAGCAGCTGGGGACAGGGAGGACTCTCGGCGCAGTATTTT
-,TRBD1,TRBV5-1,TRBJ2-7,CASRPLGGAEPGEQYF,TGCGCCAGCAGACCGCTAGGGGGCGCTGAGCCGGGGGAGCAGTACTTC
-,-,TRBV7-9,TRBJ2-3,CASSLKSQTGWSTDTQYF,TGTGCCAGCAGCTTAAAAAGCCAAACAGGTTGGAGCACAGATACGCAGTATTTT
once,TRBD1,TRBV28,TRBJ2-7,CASRTGTGLYEQYF,TGTGCCAGCAGAACCGGGACAGGGCTGTACGAGCAGTACTTC
once,TRBD2,TRBV27,TRBJ2-3,CASSPGVAGYGTDTQYF,TGTGCCAGCAGCCCCGGGGTAGCGGGATATGGCACAGATACGCAGTATTTT
-,TRBD2,TRBV4-1,TRBJ2-5,CASSQDRTGGPVQETQYF,TGCGCCAGCAGCCAAGATCGGACGGGAGGGCCGGTACAAGAGACCCAGTACTTC
-,TRBD1,TRBV7-8,TRBJ1-2,CASSLRATGNYGYTF,TGTGCCAGCAGCTTACGCGCGACAGGGAACTATGGCTACACCTTC
-,-,TRBV5-1,TRBJ2-7,CASSQEQYF,TGCGCCAGCAGCCAAGAGCAGTACTTC
-,TRBD1,TRBV7-9,TRBJ1-5,CASSPSPGQGDGSNQPQHF,TGTGCCAGCAGCCCAAGTCCGGGACAGGGTGACGGGAGCAATCAGCCCCAGCATTTT
-,-,TRBV15,TRBJ2-2,CATSRALNSGELFF,TGTGCCACCAGCAGAGCCCTGAACTCCGGGGAGCTGTTTTTT
-,-,TRBV6-6,TRBJ2-5,CASSYDGGGETQYF,TGTGCCAGCAGTTACGATGGAGGGGGAGAGACCCAGTACTTC
-,-,TRBV2,TRBJ1-5,CASSEFWGSSNQPQHF,TGTGCCAGCAGTGAATTCTGGGGTTCGAGCAATCAGCCCCAGCATTTT
-,-,TRBV5-6,TRBJ1-1,CASSLTGNTEAFF,TGTGCCAGCAGCTTGACCGGGAACACTGAAGCTTTCTTT
-,-,TRBV6-1,TRBJ1-5,CASRDFSPRNQPQHF,TGTGCCAGCAGGGACTTCTCCCCTCGCAATCAGCCCCAGCATTTT
-,TRBD1,TRBV19,TRBJ2-7,CASSIEVRDRPYEQYF,TGTGCCAGTAGTATAGAGGTCCGGGACAGACCCTACGAGCAGTACTTC
-,-,TRBV9,TRBJ2-5,CASSVVDGLETQYF,TGTGCCAGCAGCGTAGTGGACGGGTTGGAGACCCAGTACTTC
-,TRBD2,TRBV13,TRBJ2-1,CASSSRLAGGPGEQFF,TGTGCCAGCAGCTCCAGACTAGCGGGAGGGCCGGGGGAGCAGTTCTTC
-,-,TRBV28,TRBJ1-3,CASSHMGEFSGNTIYF,TGTGCCAGCAGTCATATGGGCGAATTCTCTGGAAACACCATATATTTT
once,-,TRBV6-1,TRBJ2-5,CASSEGAAVQETQYF,TGTGCCAGCAGTGAAGGGGCCGCCGTCCAAGAGACCCAGTACTTC
-,TRBD1,TRBV4-3,TRBJ1-1,CASSQVEGGQANTEAFF,TGCGCCAGCAGCCAAGTGGAGGGTGGACAGGCGAACACTGAAGCTTTCTTT
-,TRBD2,TRBV6-5,TRBJ2-7,CASSYGLAAYEQYF,TGTGCCAGCAGCTACGGACTAGCGGCCTACGAGCAGTACTTC
-,-,TRBV19,TRBJ1-1,CASSIGWSRATEAFF,TGTGCCAGTAGTATTGGTTGGTCGCGGGCCACTGAAGCTTTCTTT
-,TRBD1,TRBV7-8,TRBJ1-5,CASSVSLIGPRGKDSNQPQHF,TGTGCCAGCAGCGTCAGCCTTATAGGGCCCAGGGGGAAGGATAGCAATCAGCCCCAGCATTTT
-,-,TRBV9,TRBJ2-7,CASSGQSDEQYF,TGTGCCAGCAGCGGACAGTCAGACGAGCAGTACTTC
once,-,TRBV29-1,TRBJ2-7,CSVVSDSAAYEQYF,TGCAGCGTTGTTAGTGACAGCGCGGCCTACGAGCAGTACTTC
-,-,TRBV12-5,TRBJ2-2,CASGFNLGTKRDTGELFF,TGTGCTAGTGGTTTCAACCTCGGGACCAAGCGGGACACCGGGGAGCTGTTTTTT
-,-,TRBV27,TRBJ2-7,CASSFTRGYEQYF,TGTGCCAGCAGTTTCACTAGGGGCTACGAGCAGTACTTC
-,TRBD1,TRBV19,TRBJ2-7,CASSIRDSYEQYF,TGTGCCAGTAGTATCCGGGACAGCTACGAGCAGTACTTC